This T cell receptor (beta chain) came from a study of spatial heterogeneity in lung cancer. Findings of the study overall: Blood contained ubiquitous expanded tumor TCRs more at resection than at follow-up.

CDR1 is SQVTM, CDR2 ANQGSEA, per germline. Trimming removed 3 bases at V and 4 bases at J, with 15 bases between. The CDR3 totals 14 residues. TCRdb used MiXCR to reprocess the 5' RACE reads, holding one entry per CDR3 protein. This sample has tens of thousands of distinct CDR3 sequences, with about an eighth found just once. Regarding this clonotype: Antigen: not known.

Sample time point: sample taken at primary tumor resection. Material for sequencing was whole RNA from tumor, nontumor lung or frozen PBMC, left unsorted. The sequence came from a male donor with early-stage non-small cell lung cancer. The sample in question was PBMCs, obtained at surgery. This chain links TRBV29-1 with TRBJ2-5, with a weak D call TRBD2 (5 bases). The CDR3 here is CSVDRGQVRETQYF. The DNA of the CDR3 is TGCAGCGTTGATCGAGGGCAGGTAAGAGAGACCCAGTACTTC.